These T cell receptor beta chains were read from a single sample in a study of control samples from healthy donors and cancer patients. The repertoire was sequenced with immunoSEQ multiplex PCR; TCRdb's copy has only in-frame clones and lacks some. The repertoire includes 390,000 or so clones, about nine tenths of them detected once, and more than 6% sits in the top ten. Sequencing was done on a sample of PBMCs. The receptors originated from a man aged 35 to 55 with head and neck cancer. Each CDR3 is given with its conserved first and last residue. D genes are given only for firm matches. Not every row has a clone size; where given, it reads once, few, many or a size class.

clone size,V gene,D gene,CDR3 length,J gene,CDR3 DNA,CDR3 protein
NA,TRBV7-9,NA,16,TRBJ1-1,TGTGCCAGCAGCTTCTTGAGTACAGGAACGGGCACTGAAGCTTTCTTT,CASSFLSTGTGTEAFF
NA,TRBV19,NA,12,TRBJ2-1,TGTGCCAGTAGTGGCGGCGGTACTGAGCAGTTCTTC,CASSGGGTEQFF
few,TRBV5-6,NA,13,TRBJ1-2,TGTGCCAGCAGTCTGCAGGGGCAACGAGGCTACACCTTC,CASSLQGQRGYTF
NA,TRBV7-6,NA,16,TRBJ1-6,TGTGCCAGCAGCTTAGACCCCGGGACGGTAAATTCACCCCTCCACTTT,CASSLDPGTVNSPLHF
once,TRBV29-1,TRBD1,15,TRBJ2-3,TGCAGCGTCCTCGGGACAGGGTTTATTGGAGATACGCAGTATTTT,CSVLGTGFIGDTQYF
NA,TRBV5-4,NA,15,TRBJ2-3,TGTGCCAGCAGTCAGGAGGGCCGAGACACAGATACGCAGTATTTT,CASSQEGRDTDTQYF
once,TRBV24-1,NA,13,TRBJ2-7,TGTGCCACCAGTGAAGGACCCTCCTACGAGCAGTACTTC,CATSEGPSYEQYF
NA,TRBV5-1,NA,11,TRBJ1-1,TGCGCCAGCAGCTTGGAGCGAGAAGCTTTCTTT,CASSLEREAFF
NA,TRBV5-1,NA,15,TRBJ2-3,TGCGCCAGCAGCCCGGGACTCTCCGGCACAGATACGCAGTATTTT,CASSPGLSGTDTQYF
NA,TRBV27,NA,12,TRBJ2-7,TGTGCCAGCAGGAAGAGCTCCTACGAGCAGTACTTC,CASRKSSYEQYF
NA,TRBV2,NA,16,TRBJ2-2,TGTGCCAGCAGTGCACGGGGGTCCGCGAACACCGGGGAGCTGTTTTTT,CASSARGSANTGELFF
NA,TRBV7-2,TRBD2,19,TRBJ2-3,TGTGCCAGCAGCGCTCCTCACACCTCTGGCGGGGGAGCCACAGATACGCAGTATTTT,CASSAPHTSGGGATDTQYF
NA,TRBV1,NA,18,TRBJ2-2,TGCACCAGCAGCCAGGGGGGACGGCTAGCGACGAACACCGGGGAGCTGTTTTTT,CTSSQGGRLATNTGELFF
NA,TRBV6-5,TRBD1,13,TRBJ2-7,TGTGCCAGCAGGAGGGGACAGTCCTACGAGCAGTACTTC,CASRRGQSYEQYF
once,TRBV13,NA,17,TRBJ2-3,TGTGCCAGCAGCCCCCGCTCGTCGGCGCCATACACAGATACGCAGTATTTT,CASSPRSSAPYTDTQYF
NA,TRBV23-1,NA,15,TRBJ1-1,TGCGCCAGAGAGGGTAAATTCGGCAGGAACACTGAAGCTTTCTTT,CAREGKFGRNTEAFF
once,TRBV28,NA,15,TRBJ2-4,TGTGCCAGCATAGGGGCCTCTCGAGCCAAAAACATTCAGTACTTC,CASIGASRAKNIQYF
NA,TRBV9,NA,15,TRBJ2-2,TGTGCCAGCAGCGTAGGACTAGCGAACACCGGGGAGCTGTTTTTT,CASSVGLANTGELFF
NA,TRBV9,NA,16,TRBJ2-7,TGTGCCAGCAGCGTAGCAGAAGGGGGTCTCGTCCACGAGCAGTACTTC,CASSVAEGGLVHEQYF
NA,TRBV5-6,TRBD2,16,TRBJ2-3,TGTGCCAGCAGCTTCCGGACTAGCGGGAGGGCAGATACGCAGTATTTT,CASSFRTSGRADTQYF
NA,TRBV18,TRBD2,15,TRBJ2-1,TGTGCCAGCTCACCCATCCTAGCGGAATTTGATGAGCAGTTCTTC,CASSPILAEFDEQFF
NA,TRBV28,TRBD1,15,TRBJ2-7,TGTGCCAGCAGTATCCTCTCGACAGGGGGCTACGAGCAGTACTTC,CASSILSTGGYEQYF
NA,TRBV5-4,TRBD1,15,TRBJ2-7,TGTGCCAGCAGCATACCGGGACAGGGGGTCGGGGAGCAGTACTTC,CASSIPGQGVGEQYF
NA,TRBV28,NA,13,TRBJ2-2,TGTGCCAGCAGCCCCCGTAGGGTCGGGGAGCTGTTTTTT,CASSPRRVGELFF
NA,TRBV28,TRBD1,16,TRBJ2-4,TGTGCCAGCAAAGCGGGACAGGGTTTTAGCAAAAACATTCAGTACTTC,CASKAGQGFSKNIQYF
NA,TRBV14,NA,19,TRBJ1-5,TGTGCCAGCAGCCAAGATCTGGGGGGTTCCTCCTATAGCAATCAGCCCCAGCATTTT,CASSQDLGGSSYSNQPQHF
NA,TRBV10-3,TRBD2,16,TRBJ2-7,TGTGCCATCAGTGACCTCAACAGTGTAGCGGGGCACGAGCAGTACTTC,CAISDLNSVAGHEQYF
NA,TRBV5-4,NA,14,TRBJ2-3,TGTGCCAGCAGCCACCCAGGGAGCACAGATACGCAGTATTTT,CASSHPGSTDTQYF
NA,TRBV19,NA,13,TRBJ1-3,TGTGCCACCACTCGGACAGTTGGAAACACCATATATTTT,CATTRTVGNTIYF
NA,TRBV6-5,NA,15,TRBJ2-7,TGTGCCAGCAGGAACAGGGAATGGCTTATGGACGAGCAGTACTTC,CASRNREWLMDEQYF
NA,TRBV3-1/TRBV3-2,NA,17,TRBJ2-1,TGTGCCAGCAGCCAAGGTCTTTGGGGTGCGGGGTGGAATGAGCAGTTCTTC,CASSQGLWGAGWNEQFF
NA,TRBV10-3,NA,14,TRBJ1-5,TGTGCCATCAACTGGCAGGGATTAAATCAGCCCCAGCATTTT,CAINWQGLNQPQHF
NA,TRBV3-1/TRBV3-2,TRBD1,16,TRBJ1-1,TGTGCCAGCAGTCGTAGAGGGGGCGCGGGGGGCACTGAAGCTTTCTTT,CASSRRGGAGGTEAFF
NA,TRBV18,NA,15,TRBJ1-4,TGTGCCAGCTCACCAAGGGGGGGAACTAATGAAAAACTGTTTTTT,CASSPRGGTNEKLFF
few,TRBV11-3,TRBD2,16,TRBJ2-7,TGTGCCAGCAGCTTAATGCCGGTACGCGGGGGGGGCGAGCAGTACTTC,CASSLMPVRGGGEQYF
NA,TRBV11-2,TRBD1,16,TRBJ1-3,TGTGCCAGCAGCCCAGTAGGACAGGGGTATTGGGACACCATATATTTT,CASSPVGQGYWDTIYF
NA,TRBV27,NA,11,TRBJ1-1,TGTGCCAGCAGTTTGGGCACTGAAGCTTTCTTT,CASSLGTEAFF
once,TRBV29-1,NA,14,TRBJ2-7,TGCAGCGTTGAATCCCCAGCGGACTCCTACGAGCAGTACTTC,CSVESPADSYEQYF
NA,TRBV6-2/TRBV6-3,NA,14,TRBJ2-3,TGTGCCAGCAGTTACCCCCAGGGTCTGAATACGCAGTATTTT,CASSYPQGLNTQYF
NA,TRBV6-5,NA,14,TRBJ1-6,TGTGCCAGCAGGGTGGACTGGGGTGATTCACCCCTCCACTTT,CASRVDWGDSPLHF
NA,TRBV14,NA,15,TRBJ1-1,TGTGCCAGCAGCCCGGGGGAGGCCTCGGGCACTGAAGCTTTCTTT,CASSPGEASGTEAFF
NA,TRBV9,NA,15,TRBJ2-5,TGTGCCAGCAGCGTAGATCGGCAGGACCAAGAGACCCAGTACTTC,CASSVDRQDQETQYF
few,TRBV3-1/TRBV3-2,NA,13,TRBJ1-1,TGTGCCAGCAGCTCTACAGTAAACACTGAAGCTTTCTTT,CASSSTVNTEAFF
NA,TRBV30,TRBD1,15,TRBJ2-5,TGTGCCTGGAGTGTGCATACTACAGGGGTAGAGACCCAGTACTTC,CAWSVHTTGVETQYF
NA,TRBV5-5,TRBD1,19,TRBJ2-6,TGTGCCAGCAGCCCCGACTACACAGGGGTCCCCTCTGGGGCCAACGTCCTGACTTTC,CASSPDYTGVPSGANVLTF
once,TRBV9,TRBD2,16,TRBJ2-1,TGTGCCAGCAGCGTAGGACTAGCGGGTTTCTACAATGAGCAGTTCTTC,CASSVGLAGFYNEQFF
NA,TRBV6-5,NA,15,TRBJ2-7,TGTGCCAGCCGCAGCATCCAGGGGAGTCTCTACGAGCAGTACTTC,CASRSIQGSLYEQYF
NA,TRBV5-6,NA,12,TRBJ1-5,TGTGCCAGCAGCTTGAACAATCAGCCCCAGCATTTT,CASSLNNQPQHF
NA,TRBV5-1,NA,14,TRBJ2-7,TGCGCCAGCAGTCGGCGGGACAGCCGCTACGAGCAGTACTTC,CASSRRDSRYEQYF
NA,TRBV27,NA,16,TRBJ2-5,TGTGCCAGCAGTTTCTCTTTCGGAGGGGCGAAGAAGACCCAGTACTTC,CASSFSFGGAKKTQYF
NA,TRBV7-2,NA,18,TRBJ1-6,TGTGCCAGCAGCTTATTGGGGGGACTGAGCTCCTATAATTCACCCCTCCACTTT,CASSLLGGLSSYNSPLHF
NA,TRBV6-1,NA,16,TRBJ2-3,TGTGCCAGCAGTGACCAGGCGGCAGGGAATTTAGATACGCAGTATTTT,CASSDQAAGNLDTQYF
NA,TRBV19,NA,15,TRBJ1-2,TGTGCCAGTAGTATAGTTTCAGGGGTCGGCTATGGCTACACCTTC,CASSIVSGVGYGYTF
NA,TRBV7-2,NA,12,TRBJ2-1,TGTGCCAGCAGCTTAGGGGATTTTGAGCAGTTCTTC,CASSLGDFEQFF
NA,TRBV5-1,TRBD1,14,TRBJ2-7,TGCGCCAGCAGCTTGGCCGGACAGGGGTACGAGCAGTACTTC,CASSLAGQGYEQYF
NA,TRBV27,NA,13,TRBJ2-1,TGTGCCAGCAGTTTAGACCACTACAATGAGCAGTTCTTC,CASSLDHYNEQFF
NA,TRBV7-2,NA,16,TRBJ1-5,TGTGCCAGCAGTCGACAAGGGGGAGAAAGCAATCAGCCCCAGCATTTT,CASSRQGGESNQPQHF
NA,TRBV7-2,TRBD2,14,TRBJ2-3,TGTGCCAGCAGCAAAGGACTAGCTGCAGATACGCAGTATTTT,CASSKGLAADTQYF
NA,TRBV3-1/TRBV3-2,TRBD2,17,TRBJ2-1,TGTGCCAGCAGCCGGACTAGCGGGAGGAACGGGGACAATGAGCAGTTCTTC,CASSRTSGRNGDNEQFF